The text below deals with one TCR beta chain. Its antigen is undetermined. The data are from a study of T cell responses to AZD1222 COVID-19 vaccine. Findings of the study overall: Vaccine-associated CD4 TCRs spanned spike, dominant at 160-218 and 743-854. Among those given AZD1222, only 6 or 7 were seropositive at baseline. A mostly white British donor set with more females was recruited, and clonal diversity was possibly underestimated. Spike-specific TCR breadth and depth rose after two AZD1222 doses.

Libraries were prepared by immunoSEQ multiplex PCR; TCRdb keeps only in-frame clonotypes and omits some of them. The sample gives fewer than 85,000 clones, around four fifths of which show up once; roughly 1.3% is in the top ten. There are 15 residues in the CDR3. Germline V gives CDR1 SGHTA, CDR2 FQGNSA. Trimming cost V 3 bases and J 2 bases; bases outside gene matches: 5. The chain employs TRBV7-2 and TRBJ2-7, with 9 bases aligning to TRBD1. The material was peripheral blood, obtained 28 days after the second AZD1222 dose. The clonotype was recovered from an adult who received the AZD1222 COVID-19 vaccine. Here the CDR3 reads CASSFRTGETYEQYF. The CDR3 DNA reads TGTGCCAGCAGCTTCCGGACAGGGGAGACCTACGAGCAGTACTTC.